This TCR beta chain was identified in a study of sequential checkpoint blockade in melanoma. Study details: Each arm's sequence ended with maintenance nivolumab. Twenty-two patients had tumor biopsies before treatment and at week 13. Study conclusions and caveats: Response in arm A was associated with pretreatment TIL clonality.

TCRdb keeps only in-frame clones here, not all; method: immunoSEQ multiplex PCR. The sample contains some 2,200 clones, about 20% of which appear only once. Specified treatment: randomized to nivolumab then ipilimumab (arm A) or the reverse (arm B). Concerning this clone itself: The antigen remains undetermined.

The clonotype originates from a human donor with melanoma. This sample comprised tumor tissue (inferred from file names), obtained from a patient given nivolumab and ipilimumab in sequence.

CDR3 nucleotide sequence: TGCAGCGTTTTCCTGGGGGAGGGGACCGGGGAGCTGTTTTTT. As protein: CSVFLGEGTGELFF. The chain joins TRBV29-1 to TRBJ2-2, with TRBD2 matching over 7 bases. CDR1 and CDR2 from the germline V gene are SQVTM and ANQGSEA. The CDR3 has 14 amino acids. The J segment lost 5 bases and the V segment lost 5 bases, leaving 8 bases of the junction unmatched.